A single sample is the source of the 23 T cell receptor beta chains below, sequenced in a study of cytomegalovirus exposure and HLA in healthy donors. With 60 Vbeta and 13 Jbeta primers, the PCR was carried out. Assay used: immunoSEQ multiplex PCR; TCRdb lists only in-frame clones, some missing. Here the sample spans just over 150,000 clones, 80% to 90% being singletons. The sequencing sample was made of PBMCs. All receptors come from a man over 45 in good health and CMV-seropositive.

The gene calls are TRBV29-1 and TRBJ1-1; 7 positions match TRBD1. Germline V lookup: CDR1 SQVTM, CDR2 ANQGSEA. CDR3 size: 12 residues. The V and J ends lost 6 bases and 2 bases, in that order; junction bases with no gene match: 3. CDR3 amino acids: CSVWDSNTEAFF. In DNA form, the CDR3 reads TGCAGCGTATGGGACAGTAACACTGAAGCTTTCTTT.

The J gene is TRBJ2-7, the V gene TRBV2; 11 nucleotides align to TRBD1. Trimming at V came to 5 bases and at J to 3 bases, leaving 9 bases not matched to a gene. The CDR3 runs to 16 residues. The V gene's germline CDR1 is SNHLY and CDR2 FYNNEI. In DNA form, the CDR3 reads TGTGCCAGCAGTATTTACTCCGGGACAGGGGGCTACGAGCAGTACGTC. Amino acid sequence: CASSIYSGTGGYEQYV.

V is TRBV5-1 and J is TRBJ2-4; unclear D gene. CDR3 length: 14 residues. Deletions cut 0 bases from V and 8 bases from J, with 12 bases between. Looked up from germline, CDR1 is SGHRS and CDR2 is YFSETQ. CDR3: CASSLAVGMDIQYF. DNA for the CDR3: TGCGCCAGCAGCTTGGCGGTGGGCATGGACATTCAGTACTTC.

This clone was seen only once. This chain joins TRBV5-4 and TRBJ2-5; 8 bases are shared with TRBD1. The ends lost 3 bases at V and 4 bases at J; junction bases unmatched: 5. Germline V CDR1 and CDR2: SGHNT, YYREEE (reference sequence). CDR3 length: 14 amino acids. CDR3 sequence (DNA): TGTGCCAGCAGCTCAAGACAGGGGCTAGAGACCCAGTACTTC. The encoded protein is CASSSRQGLETQYF. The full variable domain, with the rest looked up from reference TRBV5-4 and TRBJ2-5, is ETGVTQSPTHLIKTRGQQVTLRCSSQSGHNTVSWYQQALGQGPQFIFQYYREEENGRGNFPPRFSGLQFPNYSSELNVNALELDDSALYLCASSSRQGLETQYFGPGTRLLVL.

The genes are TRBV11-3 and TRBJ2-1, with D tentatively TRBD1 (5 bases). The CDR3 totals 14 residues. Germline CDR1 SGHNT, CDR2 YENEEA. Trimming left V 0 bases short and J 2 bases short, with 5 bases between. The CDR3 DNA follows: TGTGCCAGCAGCTTAGAACAGGCCTACAATGAGCAGTTCTTC. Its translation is CASSLEQAYNEQFF.

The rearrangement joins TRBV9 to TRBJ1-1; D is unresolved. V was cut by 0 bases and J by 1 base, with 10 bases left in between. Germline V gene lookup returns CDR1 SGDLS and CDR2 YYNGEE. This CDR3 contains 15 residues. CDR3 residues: CASSVGGRTNTEAFF. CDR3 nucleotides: TGTGCCAGCAGCGTAGGCGGCCGAACGAACACTGAAGCTTTCTTT.

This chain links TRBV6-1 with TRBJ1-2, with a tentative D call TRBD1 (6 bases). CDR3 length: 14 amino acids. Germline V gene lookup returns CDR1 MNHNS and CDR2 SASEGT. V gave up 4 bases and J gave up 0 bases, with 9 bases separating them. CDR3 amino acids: CASSVRGPNYGYTF. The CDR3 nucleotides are TGTGCCAGCAGTGTGCGGGGGCCTAACTATGGCTACACCTTC.

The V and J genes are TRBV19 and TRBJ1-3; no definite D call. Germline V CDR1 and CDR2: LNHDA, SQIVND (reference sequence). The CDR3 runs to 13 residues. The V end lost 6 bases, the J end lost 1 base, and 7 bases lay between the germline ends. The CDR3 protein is CASRTLSGNTIYF. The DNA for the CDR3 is TGTGCCAGTAGGACACTTTCTGGAAACACCATATATTTT.

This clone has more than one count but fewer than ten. CDR3 residues: CASLATGWGNTEAFF. CDR3 sequence (DNA): TGTGCCAGCCTAGCGACAGGGTGGGGGAACACTGAAGCTTTCTTT. The chain recombines TRBV27 with TRBJ1-1; TRBD1 matches 7 bases. Trimming removed 8 bases from V and 1 base from J; junction bases left unmatched: 10. CDR1 and CDR2 (germline): MNHEY, SMNVEV (reference sequence). This CDR3 spans 15 amino acids.

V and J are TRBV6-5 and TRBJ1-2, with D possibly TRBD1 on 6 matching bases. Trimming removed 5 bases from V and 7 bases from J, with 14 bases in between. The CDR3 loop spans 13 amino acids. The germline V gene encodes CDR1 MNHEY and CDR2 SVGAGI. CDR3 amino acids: CASSTPTGSGYTF. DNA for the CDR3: TGTGCCAGCAGTACTCCCACAGGGTCTGGCTACACCTTC.

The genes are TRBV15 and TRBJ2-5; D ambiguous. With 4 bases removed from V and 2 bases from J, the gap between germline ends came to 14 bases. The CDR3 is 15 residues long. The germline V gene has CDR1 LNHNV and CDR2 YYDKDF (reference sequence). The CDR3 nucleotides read TGTGCCACCAGCACTTATGACACCATACAAGAGACCCAGTACTTC. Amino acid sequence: CATSTYDTIQETQYF.

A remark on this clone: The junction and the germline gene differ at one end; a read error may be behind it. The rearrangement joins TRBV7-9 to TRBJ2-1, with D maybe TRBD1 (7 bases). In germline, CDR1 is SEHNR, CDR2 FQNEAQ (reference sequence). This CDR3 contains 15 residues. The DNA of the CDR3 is TGTGCCAGCGGCTTGGAGGGGGCCTCCTACAATGAGCAGTTCTTC. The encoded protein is CASGLEGASYNEQFF.

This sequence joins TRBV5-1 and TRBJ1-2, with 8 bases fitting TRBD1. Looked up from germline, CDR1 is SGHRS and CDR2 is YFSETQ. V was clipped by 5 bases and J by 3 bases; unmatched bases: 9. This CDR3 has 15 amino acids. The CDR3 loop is CASRSSDRADYGYTF. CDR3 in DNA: TGCGCCAGCAGATCTTCGGACAGGGCGGACTATGGCTACACCTTC.

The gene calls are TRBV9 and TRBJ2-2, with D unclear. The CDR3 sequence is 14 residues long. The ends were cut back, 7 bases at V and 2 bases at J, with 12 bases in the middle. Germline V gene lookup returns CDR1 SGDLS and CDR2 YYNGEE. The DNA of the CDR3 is TGTGCCAGCGGTTTAGGAGTAAACACCGGGGAGCTGTTTTTT. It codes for CASGLGVNTGELFF.

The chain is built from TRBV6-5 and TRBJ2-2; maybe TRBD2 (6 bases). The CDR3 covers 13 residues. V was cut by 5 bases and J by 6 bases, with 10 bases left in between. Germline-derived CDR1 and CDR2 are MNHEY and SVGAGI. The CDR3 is CASSPGTPGELFF. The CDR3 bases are TGTGCCAGCAGTCCCGGGACTCCCGGGGAGCTGTTTTTT.

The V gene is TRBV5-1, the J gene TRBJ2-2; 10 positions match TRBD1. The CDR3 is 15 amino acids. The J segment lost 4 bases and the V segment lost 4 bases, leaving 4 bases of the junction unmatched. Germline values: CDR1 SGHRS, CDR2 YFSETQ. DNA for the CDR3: TGCGCCAGCAGCCCAAGGACAGGGGGCACCGGGGAGCTGTTTTTT. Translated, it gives CASSPRTGGTGELFF.

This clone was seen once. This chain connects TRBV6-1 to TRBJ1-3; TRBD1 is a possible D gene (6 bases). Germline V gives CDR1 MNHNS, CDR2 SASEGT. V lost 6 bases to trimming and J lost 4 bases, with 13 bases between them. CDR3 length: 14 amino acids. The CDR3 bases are TGTGCCAGCAGGGACAGTGGGGGCGGAAACACCATATATTTT. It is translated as CASRDSGGGNTIYF.

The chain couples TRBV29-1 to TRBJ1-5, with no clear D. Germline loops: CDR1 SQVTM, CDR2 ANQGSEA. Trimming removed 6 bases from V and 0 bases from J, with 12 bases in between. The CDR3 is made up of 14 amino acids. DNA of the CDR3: TGCAGCGTCCTAGGCGGGGATAGCAATCAGCCCCAGCATTTT. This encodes CSVLGGDSNQPQHF.

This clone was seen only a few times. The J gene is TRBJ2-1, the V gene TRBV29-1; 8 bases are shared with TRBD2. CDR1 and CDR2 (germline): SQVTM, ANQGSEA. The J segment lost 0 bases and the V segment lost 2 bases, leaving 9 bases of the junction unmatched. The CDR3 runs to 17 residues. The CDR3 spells CSVEKASGPSSYNEQFF. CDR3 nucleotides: TGCAGCGTTGAAAAGGCTAGCGGGCCAAGCTCCTACAATGAGCAGTTCTTC.

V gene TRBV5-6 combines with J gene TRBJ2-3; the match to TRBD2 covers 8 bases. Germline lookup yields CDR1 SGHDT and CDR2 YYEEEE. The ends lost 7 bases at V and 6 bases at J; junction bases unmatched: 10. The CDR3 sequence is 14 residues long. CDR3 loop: CASSPGGPGDTQYF. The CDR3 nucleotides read TGTGCCAGCTCGCCGGGGGGGCCCGGGGATACGCAGTATTTT.

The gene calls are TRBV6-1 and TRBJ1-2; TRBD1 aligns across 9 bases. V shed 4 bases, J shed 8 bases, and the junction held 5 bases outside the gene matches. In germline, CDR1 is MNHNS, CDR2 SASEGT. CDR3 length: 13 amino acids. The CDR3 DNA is TGTGCCAGCAGTGCGGGACAGGGAAGAGGCTACACCTTC. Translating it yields CASSAGQGRGYTF.

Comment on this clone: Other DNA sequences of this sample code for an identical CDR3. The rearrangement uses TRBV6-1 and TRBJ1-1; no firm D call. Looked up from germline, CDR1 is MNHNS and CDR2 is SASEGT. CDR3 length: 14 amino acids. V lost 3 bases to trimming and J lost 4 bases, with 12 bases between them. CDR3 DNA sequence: TGTGCCAGCAGTGAGCGTCGGGTGGCCACTGAAGCTTTCTTT. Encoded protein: CASSERRVATEAFF.

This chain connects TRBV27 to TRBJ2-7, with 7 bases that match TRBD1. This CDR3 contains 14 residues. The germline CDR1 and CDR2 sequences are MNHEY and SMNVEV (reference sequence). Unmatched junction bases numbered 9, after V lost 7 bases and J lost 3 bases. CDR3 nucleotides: TGTGCCAGCACCCGGGACAGAGGGATCTACGAGCAGTACTTC. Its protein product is CASTRDRGIYEQYF.